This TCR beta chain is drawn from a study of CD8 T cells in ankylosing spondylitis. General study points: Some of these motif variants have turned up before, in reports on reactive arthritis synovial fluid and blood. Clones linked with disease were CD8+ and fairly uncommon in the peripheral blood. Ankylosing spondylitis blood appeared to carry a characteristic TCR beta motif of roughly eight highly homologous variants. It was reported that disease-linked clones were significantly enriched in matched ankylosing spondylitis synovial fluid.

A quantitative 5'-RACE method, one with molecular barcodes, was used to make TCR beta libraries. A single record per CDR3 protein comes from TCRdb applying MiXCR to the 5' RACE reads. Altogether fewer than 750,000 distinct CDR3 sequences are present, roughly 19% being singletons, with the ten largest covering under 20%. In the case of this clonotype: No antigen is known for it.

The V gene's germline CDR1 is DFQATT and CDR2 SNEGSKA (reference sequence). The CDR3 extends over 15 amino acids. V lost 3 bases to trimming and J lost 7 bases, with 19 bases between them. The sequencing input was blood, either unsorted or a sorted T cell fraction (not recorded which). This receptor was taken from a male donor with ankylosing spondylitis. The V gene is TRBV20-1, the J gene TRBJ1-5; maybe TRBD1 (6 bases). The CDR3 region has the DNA TGCAGTGCTAGCTCGGGGGGCTCGGTAGAACAGCCCCAGCATTTT. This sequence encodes CSASSGGSVEQPQHF.